This T cell receptor beta chain was sequenced for a study of graft-versus-host responses after intestinal transplantation. The repertoire was sequenced with immunoSEQ multiplex PCR; TCRdb's copy has only in-frame clones and lacks some. Among around 54,000 clones listed, roughly nine tenths were seen once. Between the trimmed V and J ends, which lost 6 bases and 5 bases, there was a span of 26 bases. The CDR3 length is 18 residues. The germline gives CDR1 MRHNA, CDR2 SNTAGT. The chain employs TRBV6-4 and TRBJ1-3; weak D call: TRBD1 (5 bases). Sequencing used PBMCs, obtained roughly 660 days after intestinal transplant. The source of this sequence is a human patient who received an intestinal transplant, so some T cells may come from the graft donor. CDR3 in DNA: TGTGCCAGCAGCCAGGGCCTCGGGAAAGGGAGCTATAGAAACACCATATATTTT. Its protein is CASSQGLGKGSYRNTIYF.